The 18 T cell receptor beta chains below all came from one sample that was sequenced in a study of blood T cells in healthy people across ages. Primed by a sample-barcoded 5' primer and a J-beta primer mix, a second PCR proceeded for about 7 to 12 cycles. In TCRdb, the 5' RACE reads were re-called with MiXCR into one record per CDR3 protein. The table includes about 1 million distinct CDR3 sequences, 45% detected once. Sequencing was performed on blood. The receptor set was obtained from a woman aged 55-75 years in good health.

With respect to this clonotype: A junction boundary mismatches the germline segment, possibly from a read error. The chain joins TRBV7-9 to TRBJ2-3, with TRBD2 matching 9 bases. The CDR3 has 14 amino acids. CDR1 is SEHNR, CDR2 FQNEAQ, per germline (reference sequence). DNA of the CDR3: TGTGCCAGCATCATCAGCGGGAGGTTGGATACACAGTATTTT. Translating it yields CASIISGRLDTQYF.

V and J are TRBV6-1 and TRBJ2-1; either TRBD1 or TRBD2 may supply D (5 bases each). Trimming took 2 bases from V and 1 from J, leaving 9 bases between them. Germline CDR1 MNHNS, CDR2 SASEGT. The CDR3 runs 15 residues. The chain's CDR3 is CASSEFGGSYNEQFF. CDR3 nucleotide sequence: TGTGCCAGCAGTGAATTTGGGGGATCCTACAATGAGCAGTTCTTC.

The chain combines TRBV27 with TRBJ2-1, with D unresolved. The V gene's germline CDR1 is MNHEY and CDR2 SMNVEV (reference sequence). The germline V and J ends were trimmed by 3 bases and 0 bases, with 9 bases remaining between them. The CDR3 contains 15 residues. CDR3 region: CASSFSLASYNEQFF. The DNA of the CDR3 is TGTGCCAGCAGTTTTTCTTTAGCCTCCTACAATGAGCAGTTCTTC.

This clonotype was recorded only once. Its ends do not fully match the called genes, so a read error is possible. The chain couples TRBV20-1 to TRBJ2-4, with TRBD2 matching over 11 bases. Judging by the DNA end, TRBJ2-7 fits better; the J call may be wrong. CDR3 size: 15 residues. The germline gives CDR1 DFQATT, CDR2 SNEGSKA (reference sequence). CDR3 amino acids: CSTRKGTSGTYEQYF. CDR3 DNA: TGCAGTACTAGGAAAGGGACTAGCGGTACCTACGAGCAGTACTTC.

On this clonotype: A single base separates this from a much larger clone, so it may be a read error. The chain employs TRBV20-1 and TRBJ2-7; D is uncertain. Germline V gives CDR1 DFQATT, CDR2 SNEGSKA (reference sequence). V was shortened by 6 bases and J by 10 bases, with 28 bases between the two germline ends. The CDR3 spans 15 residues. For the CDR3, the DNA is TGCAGTGCAAGCAGCACTGTTCAGACCAAAAACGTTCAGTACTTC. It codes for CSASSTVQTKNVQYF.

This chain connects TRBV6-1 to TRBJ1-2, with 8 bases identical to TRBD1. The germline CDR1 and CDR2 sequences are MNHNS and SASEGT. The length of the CDR3 is 17 residues. The J segment lost 2 bases and the V segment lost 3 bases, leaving 11 bases of the junction unmatched. CDR3 loop: CASSDPVRDRGNYGYTF. The CDR3 DNA follows: TGTGCCAGCAGTGACCCGGTGAGAGACAGGGGCAACTATGGCTACACCTTC.

V is TRBV5-1 and J is TRBJ1-2, with 7 bases matching TRBD1. Germline V gene sequence: CDR1 SGHRS, CDR2 YFSETQ. The CDR3 length is 14 residues. Trimming took 2 bases from V and 4 from J; bases not matched to a gene: 5. The CDR3 spells CASSFTGETYGYTF. DNA of the CDR3: TGCGCCAGCAGCTTCACAGGGGAGACCTATGGCTACACCTTC. The full variable domain, rest sourced from reference TRBV5-1 and TRBJ1-2, is KAGVTQTPRYLIKTRGQQVTLSCSPISGHRSVSWYQQTPGQGLQFLFEYFSETQRNKGNFPGRFSGRQFSNSRSEMNVSTLELGDSALYLCASSFTGETYGYTFGSGTRLTVV.

The chain is built from TRBV4-2 and TRBJ2-2; the match to TRBD1 covers 8 bases. V shed 0 bases and J 1 base; nucleotides not matched to a gene: 4. Germline loops: CDR1 LGHNA, CDR2 YNFKEQ. The CDR3 sequence is 17 residues long. The CDR3 protein is CASSQDVTGGNTGELFF. Here the CDR3 DNA reads TGTGCCAGCAGCCAAGATGTCACAGGGGGGAACACCGGGGAGCTGTTTTTT.

The chain has TRBV5-4 and TRBJ1-2; 8 bases map to TRBD1. The germline V gene encodes CDR1 SGHNT and CDR2 YYREEE (reference sequence). V trimming: 5 bases; J trimming: 3 bases; junction bases outside the gene matches: 12. This CDR3 spans 16 amino acids. In nucleotides, the CDR3 is TGTGCCAGCAGTTCCCTGGACAGGGTGTATGACTATGGCTACACCTTC. It codes for CASSSLDRVYDYGYTF.

Points on this clonotype: One junction end disagrees with the germline gene, perhaps due to a read error. The chain couples TRBV4-1 to TRBJ2-7; TRBD2 matches at 10 bases. CDR1 is MGHRA and CDR2 is YSYEKL in the germline V gene. CDR3 size: 15 residues. The CDR3 DNA reads as TGCGCCGGCAGCCAAGGGACTAGCGCTTCCTACGAGCAGTACTTC. Amino acids: CAGSQGTSASYEQYF.

The chain is built from TRBV20-1 and TRBJ1-4, with D possibly being TRBD1 (5 bases). V shed 6 bases and J shed 8 bases, with 19 bases lying between them. CDR3 length equals 14 residues. The germline CDR1 and CDR2 sequences are DFQATT and SNEGSKA (reference sequence). The DNA of the CDR3 is TGCAGTGCACCCTTGGGGGGGAGGAAGGAAAAACTGTTTTTT. Translating it yields CSAPLGGRKEKLFF.

This clonotype has just a few counts. The chain is built from TRBV10-1 and TRBJ2-5, with D uncertain. CDR1 and CDR2 (germline): WNHNN, SYGVQD (reference sequence). V lost 5 bases and J lost 2, with 12 bases in between. The CDR3 length is 14 residues. Written as DNA, the CDR3 is TGCGCCAGCAGTCTGGCACCCGGACAAGAGACCCAGTACTTC. Its translation is CASSLAPGQETQYF.

This sequence joins TRBV25-1 and TRBJ2-3, with a weak D call TRBD1 (5 bases). The CDR3 is 16 amino acids. The germline gives CDR1 MGHDK, CDR2 SYGVNS. The germline V and J ends were trimmed by 5 bases and 1 base, with 16 bases remaining between them. The CDR3 loop reads CASSHDRSPRTDTQYF. The CDR3 nucleotides read TGTGCCAGCAGTCACGACAGAAGCCCCCGCACAGATACGCAGTATTTT.

This chain joins TRBV12-3 or TRBV12-4 and TRBJ2-1; TRBD2 aligns across 8 bases. This CDR3 spans 15 amino acids. Losses at the gene ends were 1 base for V and 6 bases for J; bases not matched to a gene: 5. The chain's CDR3 is CASSLGGRWVNEQFF. CDR3 coding DNA: TGTGCCAGCAGTTTAGGCGGGAGGTGGGTCAATGAGCAGTTCTTC.

The gene calls are TRBV6-5 and TRBJ2-3; the D is unclear. Trimming cost V 7 bases and J 0 bases, with 11 bases left between them. The germline CDR1 and CDR2 sequences are MNHEY and SVGAGI. This CDR3 region has 14 residues. The DNA of the CDR3 is TGTGCCAGCAACAACAGACCAAGCACAGATACGCAGTATTTT. Translating gives CASNNRPSTDTQYF.

Only one count was recorded for this clonotype. J is TRBJ1-6 and V is TRBV27, with no clear D. The germline gives CDR1 MNHEY, CDR2 SMNVEV (reference sequence). The CDR3 has 15 residues. V was cut by 4 bases and J by 8 bases, with 15 bases left in between. The DNA for the CDR3 is TGTGCCAGCAGTTCTCCGGGGTTTCAGGATTCACCCCTCCACTTT. This encodes CASSSPGFQDSPLHF.

This clonotype has a single count. The chain is built from TRBV6-5 and TRBJ1-4, with 8 nucleotides matching TRBD1. Trimming cost V 6 bases and J 6 bases; bases outside gene matches: 12. Germline V CDR1 and CDR2: MNHEY, SVGAGI. The CDR3 spans 16 residues. This CDR3 reads CASSPTWQGAYEKLFF. CDR3 nucleotide sequence: TGTGCCAGCAGCCCTACCTGGCAGGGGGCATATGAAAAACTGTTTTTT.

Concerning this clonotype itself: Sequence at one end of the junction differs from germline and may be a read error. The genes are TRBV6-5 and TRBJ1-2, with D possibly being TRBD1 (5 bases). Germline CDR1 MNHEY, CDR2 SVGAGI. The CDR3 consists of 14 residues. The CDR3 here is CAGSYSWGLGGYTF. For the CDR3, the DNA is TGTGCCGGCAGTTACTCTTGGGGCCTAGGGGGCTACACCTTC.